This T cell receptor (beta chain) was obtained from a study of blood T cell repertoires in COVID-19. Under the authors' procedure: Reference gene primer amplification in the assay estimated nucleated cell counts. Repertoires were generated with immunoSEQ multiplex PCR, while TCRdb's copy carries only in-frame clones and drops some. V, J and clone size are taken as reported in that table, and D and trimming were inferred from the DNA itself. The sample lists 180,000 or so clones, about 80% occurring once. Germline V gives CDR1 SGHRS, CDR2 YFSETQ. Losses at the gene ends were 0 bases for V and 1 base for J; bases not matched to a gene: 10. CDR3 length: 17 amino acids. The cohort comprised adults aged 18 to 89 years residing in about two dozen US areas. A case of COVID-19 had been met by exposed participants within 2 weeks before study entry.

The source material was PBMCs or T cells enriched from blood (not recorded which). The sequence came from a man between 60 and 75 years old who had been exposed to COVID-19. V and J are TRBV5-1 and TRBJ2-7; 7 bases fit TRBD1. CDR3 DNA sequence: TGCGCCAGCAGCTTGGAGGGACAGTCGCTTACATCCTACGAGCAGTACTTC. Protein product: CASSLEGQSLTSYEQYF.